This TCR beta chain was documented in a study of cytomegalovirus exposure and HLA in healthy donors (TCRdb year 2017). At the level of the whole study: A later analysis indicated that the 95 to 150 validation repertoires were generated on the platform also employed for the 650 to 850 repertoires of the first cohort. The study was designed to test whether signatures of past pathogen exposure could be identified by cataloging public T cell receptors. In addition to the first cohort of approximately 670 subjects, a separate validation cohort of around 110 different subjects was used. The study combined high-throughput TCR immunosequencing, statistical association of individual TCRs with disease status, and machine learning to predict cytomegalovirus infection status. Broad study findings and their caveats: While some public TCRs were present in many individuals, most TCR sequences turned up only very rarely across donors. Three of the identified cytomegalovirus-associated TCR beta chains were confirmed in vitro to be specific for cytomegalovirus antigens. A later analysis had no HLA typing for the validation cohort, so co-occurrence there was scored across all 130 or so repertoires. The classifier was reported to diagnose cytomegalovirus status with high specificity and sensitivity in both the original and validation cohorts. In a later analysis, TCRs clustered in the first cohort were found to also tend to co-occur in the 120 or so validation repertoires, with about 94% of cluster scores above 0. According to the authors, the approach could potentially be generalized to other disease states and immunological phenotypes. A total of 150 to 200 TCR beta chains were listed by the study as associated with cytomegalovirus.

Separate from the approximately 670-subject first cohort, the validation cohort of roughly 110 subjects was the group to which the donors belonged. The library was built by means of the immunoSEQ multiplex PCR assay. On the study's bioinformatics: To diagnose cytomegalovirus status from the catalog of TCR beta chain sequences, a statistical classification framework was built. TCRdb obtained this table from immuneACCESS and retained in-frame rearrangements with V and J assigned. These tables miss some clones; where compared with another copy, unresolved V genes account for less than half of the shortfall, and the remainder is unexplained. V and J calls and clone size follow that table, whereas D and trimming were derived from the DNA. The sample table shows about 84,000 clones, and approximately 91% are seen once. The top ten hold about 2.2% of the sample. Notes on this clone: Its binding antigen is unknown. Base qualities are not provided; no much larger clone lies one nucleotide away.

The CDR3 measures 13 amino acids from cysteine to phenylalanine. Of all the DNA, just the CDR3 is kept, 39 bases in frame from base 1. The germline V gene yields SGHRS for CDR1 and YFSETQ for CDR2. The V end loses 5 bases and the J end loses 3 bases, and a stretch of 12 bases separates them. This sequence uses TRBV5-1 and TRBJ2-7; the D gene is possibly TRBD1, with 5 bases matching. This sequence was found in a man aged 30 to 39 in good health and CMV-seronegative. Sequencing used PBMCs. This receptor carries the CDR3 CASRIAGNYEQYF. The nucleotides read TGCGCCAGCAGAATTGCAGGGAACTACGAGCAGTACTTC. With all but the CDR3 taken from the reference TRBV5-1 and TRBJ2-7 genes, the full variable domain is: KAGVTQTPRYLIKTRGQQVTLSCSPISGHRSVSWYQQTPGQGLQFLFEYFSETQRNKGNFPGRFSGRQFSNSRSEMNVSTLELGDSALYLCASRIAGNYEQYFGPGTRLTVT.